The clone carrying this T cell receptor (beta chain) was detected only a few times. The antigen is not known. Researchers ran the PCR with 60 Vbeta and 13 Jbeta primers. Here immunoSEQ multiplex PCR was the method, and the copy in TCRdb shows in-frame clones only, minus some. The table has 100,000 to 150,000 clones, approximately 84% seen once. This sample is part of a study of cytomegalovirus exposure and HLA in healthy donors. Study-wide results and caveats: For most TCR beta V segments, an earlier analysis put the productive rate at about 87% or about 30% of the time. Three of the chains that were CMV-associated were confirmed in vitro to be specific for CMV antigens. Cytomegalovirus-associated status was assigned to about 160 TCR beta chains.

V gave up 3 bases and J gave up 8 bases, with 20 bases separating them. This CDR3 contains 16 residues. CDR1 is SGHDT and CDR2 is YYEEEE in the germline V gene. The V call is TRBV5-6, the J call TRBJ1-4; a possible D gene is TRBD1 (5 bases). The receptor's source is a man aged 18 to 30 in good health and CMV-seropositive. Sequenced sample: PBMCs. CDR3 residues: CASSSLGVTKGEKLFF. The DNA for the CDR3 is TGTGCCAGCAGCTCCCTAGGGGTAACGAAAGGGGAAAAACTGTTTTTT.